This T cell receptor (beta chain) was profiled in a study of control samples from healthy donors and cancer patients. The method was immunoSEQ multiplex PCR; TCRdb's version includes in-frame clones alone and lacks a portion of them. The data show 120,000 or so clones, around nine tenths seen once. Trimming removed 8 bases from V and 5 bases from J; junction bases left unmatched: 6. The CDR3 runs 13 residues. Germline V lookup: CDR1 SNHLY, CDR2 FYNNEI. This chain joins TRBV2 and TRBJ1-5; 7 nucleotides align to TRBD1. The sample comprised blood. The TCR originated in a man aged 30-40 years in good health. CDR3 protein: CASAGGIYQPQHF. CDR3 nucleotides: TGTGCCAGCGCAGGGGGGATTTATCAGCCCCAGCATTTT.